This TCR beta chain came from a study of T cell repertoires in cytomegalovirus infection. The CDR3 loop spans 15 amino acids. The germline V gene has CDR1 LNHDA and CDR2 SQIVND (reference sequence). V was cut by 5 bases and J by 1 base, with 12 bases left in between. Only a few counts were recorded for this clonotype. Antigen unknown. TCRdb passed the reads through MiXCR, listing each CDR3 protein once. The top ten clones hold roughly 12% of a sample with 700,000 to 850,000 distinct CDR3 sequences, 30% to 35% of them seen once. Source: cultured CD8+ T cells from PBMCs, taken from culture after CMV antigen stimulation. This sequence joins TRBV19 and TRBJ1-5; no clear D. The source is a human donor in good health (CMV status not recorded). Some clones in this sample may be carry-over from other donors' samples. The CDR3, as DNA: TGTGCCAGTAGTGCCCGGTATGTGAGCAATCAGCCCCAGCATTTT. This gives the protein CASSARYVSNQPQHF.